The clone carrying this T cell receptor (beta chain) was counted only a few times. Mismatch with germline at one junction end may stem from a read error. MiXCR, applied by TCRdb to the RT-PCR reads, yields one record per CDR3 protein. The sample holds about 680,000 distinct CDR3 sequences, around 14% seen once. This clonotype originated in a female donor in good health, serving as a healthy control. Material: memory CD4+ T cells from blood.

The CDR3 nucleotides are TGTGCCACCAGCAGAGATCTCGGGGGGGCCAGGGATTTT. Translated, it gives CATSRDLGGARDF. The V and J genes are TRBV15 and TRBJ2-3, with TRBD2 matching over 8 bases. The CDR3 runs 13 residues. Germline CDR1 LNHNV, CDR2 YYDKDF (reference sequence).